What follows describes a single T cell receptor (beta chain). Its specificity is unknown. The sample belongs to a study of cytomegalovirus exposure and HLA in healthy donors. As for the study in general: The approximately 690 first-cohort repertoires and the 95 to 150 validation repertoires shared the same platform, a later analysis reported.

Profiled with immunoSEQ multiplex PCR; TCRdb holds only in-frame clones, not every one. The table shows approximately 58,000 clones, with about 95% occurring only once. Regarding the study as a whole: Many donors carried some public TCRs, although rarity characterized most TCR sequences. Reports showed the classifier diagnosing cytomegalovirus status with high specificity and sensitivity. In vitro confirmation showed a few CMV-associated chains to be CMV antigen specific.

The sample taken for sequencing was PBMCs. The sequence was obtained from a woman aged 18 to 35 in good health and CMV-seropositive.

The CDR3: CASSGGPLDRMNTEAFF. For the CDR3, the DNA is TGTGCCAGCAGCGGGGGTCCCTTGGACAGGATGAACACTGAAGCTTTCTTT. The rearrangement uses TRBV9 and TRBJ1-1; 7 bases fit TRBD1. Germline loops: CDR1 SGDLS, CDR2 YYNGEE. The length of the CDR3 is 17 residues. V lost 3 bases to trimming and J lost 0 bases; unmatched junction nucleotides: 11. Drawing the rest from reference TRBV9 and TRBJ1-1, the complete variable domain is DSGVTQTPKHLITATGQRVTLRCSPRSGDLSVYWYQQSLDQGLQFLIQYYNGEERAKGNILERFSAQQFPDLHSELNLSSLELGDSALYFCASSGGPLDRMNTEAFFGQGTRLTVV.